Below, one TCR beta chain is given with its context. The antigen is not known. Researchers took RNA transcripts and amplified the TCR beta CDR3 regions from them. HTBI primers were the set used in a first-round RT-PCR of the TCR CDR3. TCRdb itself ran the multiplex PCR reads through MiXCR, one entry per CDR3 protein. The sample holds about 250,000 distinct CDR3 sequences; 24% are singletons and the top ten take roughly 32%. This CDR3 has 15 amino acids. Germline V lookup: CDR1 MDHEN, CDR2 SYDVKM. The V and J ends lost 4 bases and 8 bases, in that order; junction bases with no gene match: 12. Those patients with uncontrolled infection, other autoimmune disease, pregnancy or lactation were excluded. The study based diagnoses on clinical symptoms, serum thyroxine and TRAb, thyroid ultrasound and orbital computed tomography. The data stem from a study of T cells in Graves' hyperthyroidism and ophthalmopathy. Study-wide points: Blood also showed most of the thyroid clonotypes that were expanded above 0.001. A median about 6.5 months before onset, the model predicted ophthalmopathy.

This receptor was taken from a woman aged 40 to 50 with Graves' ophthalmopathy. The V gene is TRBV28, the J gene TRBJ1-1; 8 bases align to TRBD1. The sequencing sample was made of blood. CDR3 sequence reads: CASSSTGQGSKEAFF. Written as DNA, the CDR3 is TGTGCCAGCAGTTCAACCGGACAGGGCTCCAAAGAAGCTTTCTTT.